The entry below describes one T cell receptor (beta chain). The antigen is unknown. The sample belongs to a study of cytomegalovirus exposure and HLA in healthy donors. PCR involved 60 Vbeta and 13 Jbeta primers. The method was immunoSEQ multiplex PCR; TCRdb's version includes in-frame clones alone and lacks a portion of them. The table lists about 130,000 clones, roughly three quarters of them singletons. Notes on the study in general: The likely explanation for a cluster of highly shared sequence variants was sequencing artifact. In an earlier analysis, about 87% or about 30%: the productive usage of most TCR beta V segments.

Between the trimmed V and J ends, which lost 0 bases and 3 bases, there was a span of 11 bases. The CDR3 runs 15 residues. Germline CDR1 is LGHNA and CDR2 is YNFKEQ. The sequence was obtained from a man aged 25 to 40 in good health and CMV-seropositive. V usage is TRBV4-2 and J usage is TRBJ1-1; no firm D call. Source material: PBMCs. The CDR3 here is CASSQESQAYTEAFF. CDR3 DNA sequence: TGTGCCAGCAGCCAAGAATCGCAAGCATACACTGAAGCTTTCTTT.